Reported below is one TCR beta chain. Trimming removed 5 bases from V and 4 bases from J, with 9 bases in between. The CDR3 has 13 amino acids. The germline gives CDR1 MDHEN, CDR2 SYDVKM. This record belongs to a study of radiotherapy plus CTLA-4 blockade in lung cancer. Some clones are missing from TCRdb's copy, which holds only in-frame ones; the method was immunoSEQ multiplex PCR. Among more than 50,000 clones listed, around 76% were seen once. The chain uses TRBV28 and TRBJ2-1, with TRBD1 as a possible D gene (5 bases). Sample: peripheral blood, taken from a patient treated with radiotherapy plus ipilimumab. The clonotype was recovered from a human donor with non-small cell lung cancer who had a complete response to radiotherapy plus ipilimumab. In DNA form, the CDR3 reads TGTGCCAGCAGTAAAAGACAGTACAATGAGCAGTTCTTC. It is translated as CASSKRQYNEQFF. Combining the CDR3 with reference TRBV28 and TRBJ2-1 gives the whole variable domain DVKVTQSSRYLVKRTGEKVFLECVQDMDHENMFWYRQDPGLGLRLIYFSYDVKMKEKGDIPEGYSVSREKKERFSLILESASTNQTSMYLCASSKRQYNEQFFGPGTRLTVL.